The following is a T cell receptor beta chain sequence with its context. Its antigen is currently unknown. The CDR3 is 10 residues long. V was clipped by 7 bases and J by 1 base, with 1 base between them. The germline gives CDR1 MNHGY, CDR2 SAAAGT. The data stem from a study of T cell responses to AZD1222 COVID-19 vaccine. General study findings and limits: Samples come after the peak T cell response, not at day 14. Possibly, clonal diversity was underestimated; donors were largely white British and included more females. The study found vaccine-associated CD4 TCRs spanning spike, dominant at 160-218 and 743-854.

Repertoires were generated with immunoSEQ multiplex PCR, while TCRdb's copy carries only in-frame clones and drops some. The table shows about 78,000 clones, with 90% occurring only once. The source material was peripheral blood, sampled 28 days after the second AZD1222 dose. This chain links TRBV6-8 with TRBJ2-5; D uncertain. This sequence originates from an adult who received the AZD1222 COVID-19 vaccine. The CDR3 DNA sequence: TGTGCCAGCACCCAAGAGACCCAGTACTTC. Its translation: CASTQETQYF.